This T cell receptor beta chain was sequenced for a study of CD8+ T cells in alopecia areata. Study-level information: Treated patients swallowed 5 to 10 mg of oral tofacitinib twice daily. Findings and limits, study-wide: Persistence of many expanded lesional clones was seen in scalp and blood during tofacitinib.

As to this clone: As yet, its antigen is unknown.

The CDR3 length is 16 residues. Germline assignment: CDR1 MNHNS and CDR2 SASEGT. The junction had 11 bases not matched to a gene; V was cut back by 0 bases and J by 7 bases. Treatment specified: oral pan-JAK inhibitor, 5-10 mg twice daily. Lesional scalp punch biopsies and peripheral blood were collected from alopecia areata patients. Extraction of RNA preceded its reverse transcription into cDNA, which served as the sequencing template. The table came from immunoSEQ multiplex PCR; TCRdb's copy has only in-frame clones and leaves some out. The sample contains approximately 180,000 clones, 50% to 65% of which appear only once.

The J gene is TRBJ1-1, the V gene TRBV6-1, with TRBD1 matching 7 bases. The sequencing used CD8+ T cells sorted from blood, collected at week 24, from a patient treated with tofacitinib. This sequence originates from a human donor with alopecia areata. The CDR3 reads CASSEALRGIVDEAFF. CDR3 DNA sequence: TGTGCCAGCAGTGAAGCGCTCAGGGGGATAGTGGATGAAGCTTTCTTT.